This entry concerns a single T cell receptor (beta chain). This entry is derived from a study of T cell changes during pregnancy in multiple sclerosis. The method was immunoSEQ multiplex PCR; TCRdb's version includes in-frame clones alone and lacks a portion of them. Among roughly 89,000 clones listed, around 94% were seen once. Trimming left V 6 bases short and J 5 bases short, with 16 bases between. In germline, CDR1 is SGHRS, CDR2 YFSETQ. This CDR3 region has 14 residues. This rearrangement joins TRBV5-1 to TRBJ2-3; D is perhaps TRBD1 (6 bases). Sequences were derived from peripheral blood, sampled after pregnancy. This clonotype was sampled from a female donor in good health, enrolled as a control in a pregnancy study. For the CDR3, the DNA is TGCGCCAGCACCTCCCTGGGGGCAGGAGATACGCAGTATTTT. This gives the protein CASTSLGAGDTQYF.